A single sample gave rise to the 18 T cell receptor beta chains below, sequenced in a study of cytomegalovirus exposure and HLA in healthy donors. The PCR had 60 Vbeta and 13 Jbeta primers. Assay: immunoSEQ multiplex PCR; the TCRdb copy retains only in-frame clones and omits some. The table shows about 160,000 clones, with roughly three quarters occurring only once. Sequenced sample: PBMCs. These receptor sequences come from a male donor in good health and CMV-seropositive.

V usage is TRBV29-1 and J usage is TRBJ1-2, with a weak D call TRBD1 (5 bases). Trimming removed 3 bases at V and 8 bases at J, with 13 bases between. This CDR3 contains 12 residues. The V gene's germline CDR1 is SQVTM and CDR2 ANQGSEA. The CDR3 here is CSVEQGPSGYTF. The CDR3 DNA reads TGCAGCGTTGAGCAGGGTCCCTCCGGCTACACCTTC.

This sequence joins TRBV5-1 and TRBJ1-4; TRBD1 matches 9 bases. The CDR3 sequence is 16 residues long. The J segment lost 8 bases and the V segment lost 0 bases, leaving 8 bases of the junction unmatched. CDR1 is SGHRS, CDR2 YFSETQ, per germline. CDR3 sequence reads: CASSLGPQGAGEKLFF. DNA for the CDR3: TGCGCCAGCAGCTTGGGACCACAGGGGGCCGGAGAAAAACTGTTTTTT.

V and J are TRBV5-6 and TRBJ2-7, with TRBD1 as a possible D gene (5 bases). Germline V CDR1 and CDR2: SGHDT, YYEEEE. The length of the CDR3 is 14 residues. The V end lost 5 bases, the J end lost 1 base, and 13 bases lay between the germline ends. In DNA, the CDR3 is TGTGCCAGCAGTCCTTGGGCAGGGTCCTACGAGCAGTACTTC. Translation: CASSPWAGSYEQYF.

This clone was seen only a few times. The J gene is TRBJ2-7, the V gene TRBV11-2; D gene uncertain. The CDR3 totals 14 residues. Germline CDR1 SGHAT, CDR2 FQNNGV. Trimming left V 0 bases short and J 3 bases short, with 9 bases between. The CDR3 loop is CASSLDHGDYEQYF. DNA for the CDR3: TGTGCCAGCAGCTTAGATCACGGAGACTACGAGCAGTACTTC.

The chain links TRBV6-1 to TRBJ1-1; D might be TRBD1 (6 bases). The V gene's germline CDR1 is MNHNS and CDR2 SASEGT. Trimming stripped 4 bases from V and 7 bases from J, with 10 bases between. CDR3 size: 12 residues. In nucleotides, the CDR3 is TGTGCCAGCAGTGCAACAGGGTATGAAGCTTTCTTT. It encodes CASSATGYEAFF.

This sequence joins TRBV18 and TRBJ1-6, with TRBD1 identical over 8 bases. Germline loops: CDR1 KGHSH, CDR2 LQKENI. The CDR3 is 14 amino acids. After removal of 4 bases from V and 5 bases from J, the junction contained 1 base not matched to a gene. CDR3 loop: CASSRQGNNSPLHF. Here the CDR3 DNA reads TGTGCCAGCTCACGACAGGGGAATAATTCACCCCTCCACTTT.

This clone was seen only once. The V call is TRBV25-1, the J call TRBJ2-1, with TRBD2 matching 7 bases. The CDR3 consists of 16 residues. V trimming: 5 bases; J trimming: 4 bases; junction bases outside the gene matches: 11. The germline V gene has CDR1 MGHDK and CDR2 SYGVNS. The CDR3 sequence is CASSRNGWGGYNEQFF. The CDR3, as DNA: TGTGCCAGCAGTCGCAACGGATGGGGGGGTTACAATGAGCAGTTCTTC.

This clone occurred once. The identical CDR3 is also encoded by other nucleotide sequences in the sample. In nucleotides, the CDR3 is TGTGCCAGTAGTAGGGGACTCCAAGAGACCCAGTACTTC. It encodes CASSRGLQETQYF. J is TRBJ2-5 and V is TRBV19, with D tentatively TRBD2 (6 bases). Germline V CDR1 and CDR2: LNHDA, SQIVND (reference sequence). The CDR3 runs 13 residues. Trimming stripped 4 bases from V and 1 base from J, with 7 bases between. Full variable domain (outside the CDR3, taken from reference TRBV19 and TRBJ2-5): DGGITQSPKYLFRKEGQNVTLSCEQNLNHDAMYWYRQDPGQGLRLIYYSQIVNDFQKGDIAEGYSVSREKKESFPLTVTSAQKNPTAFYLCASSRGLQETQYFGPGTRLLVL.

There are many counts of this clone. The chain combines TRBV6-1 with TRBJ2-2, with 7 bases that match TRBD1. The germline V gene has CDR1 MNHNS and CDR2 SASEGT. This CDR3 region has 14 residues. The V gene end was trimmed by 10 bases and the J gene end by 6 bases; junction bases not matched to a gene: 11. CDR3 residues: CATIQGLEAGELFF. CDR3 DNA: TGTGCCACCATACAGGGGTTGGAAGCCGGGGAGCTGTTTTTT.

The V call is TRBV5-1, the J call TRBJ2-3; TRBD2 is a possible D gene (7 bases). The V gene's germline CDR1 is SGHRS and CDR2 YFSETQ. The V end lost 4 bases, the J end lost 0 bases, and 18 bases lay between the germline ends. The CDR3 is made up of 17 amino acids. As DNA, the CDR3 is TGCGCCAGCAGCCTGGGGGGGGGCGGAACCAGCACAGATACGCAGTATTTT. Its protein is CASSLGGGGTSTDTQYF.

The V gene is TRBV9, the J gene TRBJ2-6; D is ambiguous. CDR3 length equals 18 residues. Germline CDR1 is SGDLS and CDR2 is YYNGEE. Trimming took off 4 bases at V and 1 base at J, with 18 bases between the two ends. In DNA, the CDR3 is TGTGCCAGCAGCTTCTCCAGGCATACTTCTTCTGGGGCCAACGTCCTGACTTTC. Protein product: CASSFSRHTSSGANVLTF.

J is TRBJ1-3 and V is TRBV7-6, with D unresolved. The germline V gene encodes CDR1 SGHVS and CDR2 FNYEAQ. The V gene lost 5 bases and the J gene lost 0 bases, with 17 bases spanning the gap. The CDR3 consists of 17 residues. This CDR3 is CASSQGVGGNSGNTIYF. Written as DNA, the CDR3 is TGTGCCAGCAGCCAAGGAGTCGGCGGAAACTCTGGAAACACCATATATTTT.

The chain links TRBV7-8 to TRBJ2-2; 8 nucleotides match TRBD1. Germline loops: CDR1 SGHVS, CDR2 FQNEAQ. There are 15 residues in the CDR3. Germline trimming cut 5 bases from V and 4 bases from J; bases unmatched to any gene: 6. CDR3 coding DNA: TGTGCCAGCAGCGTTGGACAGGGTCTCACCGGGGAGCTGTTTTTT. Its translation: CASSVGQGLTGELFF.

This chain connects TRBV27 to TRBJ1-6, with D possibly TRBD1 on 6 matching bases. Germline-derived CDR1 and CDR2 are MNHEY and SMNVEV (reference sequence). This CDR3 spans 15 amino acids. V lost 2 bases and J 8 bases, leaving 13 bases between the germline ends. In DNA form, the CDR3 reads TGTGCCAGCAGTTTAAGAACAGGGCAATATTCACCCCTCCACTTT. Amino acids: CASSLRTGQYSPLHF.

The chain employs TRBV5-4 and TRBJ2-7; a possible D gene is TRBD1 (6 bases). CDR1 and CDR2 from the germline V gene are SGHNT and YYREEE (reference sequence). Trimming removed 4 bases at V and 2 bases at J, with 19 bases between. This CDR3 has 16 amino acids. The CDR3: CASSRELGQSTYEQYF. The CDR3, as DNA: TGTGCCAGCAGCCGCGAGCTCGGACAGTCAACCTACGAGCAGTACTTC.

The rearrangement links TRBV5-1 to TRBJ2-5, with a tentative D call TRBD2 (6 bases). CDR1 is SGHRS, CDR2 YFSETQ, per germline. Trimming shortened V by 2 bases and J by 3 bases, and 11 bases separated the two germline ends. The CDR3 extends over 14 amino acids. The CDR3: CASSFAGGEETQYF. The CDR3 DNA is TGCGCCAGCAGCTTTGCAGGCGGGGAAGAGACCCAGTACTTC.

The V gene is TRBV7-3, the J gene TRBJ2-3, with TRBD2 identical over 9 bases. CDR3 length: 16 amino acids. Losses at the gene ends were 5 bases for V and 2 bases for J; bases not matched to a gene: 8. From germline, CDR1 is SGHTA and CDR2 FQGTGA. CDR3 sequence reads: CASSQIGGGATDTQYF. CDR3 bases: TGTGCCAGCAGCCAAATTGGCGGGGGGGCCACAGATACGCAGTATTTT.

This clone was picked up a small number of times. Other DNA sequences in this sample translate to the same CDR3. The chain is built from TRBV2 and TRBJ1-5; D is undetermined. Trimming shortened V by 6 bases and J by 4 bases, and 10 bases separated the two germline ends. Germline CDR1 and CDR2: SNHLY and FYNNEI. The CDR3 totals 13 residues. CDR3 amino acids: CASRGRGNQPQHF. DNA for the CDR3: TGTGCCAGCAGGGGCAGAGGGAATCAGCCCCAGCATTTT.